What follows describes a single TCR beta chain. Its antigen remains unidentified. Trimming cost V 1 base and J 9 bases, with 29 bases left between them. Germline lookup yields CDR1 SGHAT and CDR2 FQNNGV. The CDR3 length is 19 residues. This sample is drawn from a study of T cells after yellow fever vaccination. Study-level findings and limits: The study found a weaker secondary response that peaked faster, day 5 versus 15. Post-booster repertoires again held most primary-vaccination clones (roughly 96% CD4, 80% to 90% CD8).

5'RACE template switching added a universal primer site and UMIs to TCR cDNA. TCRdb reprocessed the 5' RACE reads via MiXCR and lists one record per CDR3 protein. The top ten hold 17% of the sample, which has a few hundred thousand distinct CDR3 sequences, roughly 17% seen once. The source material was PBMCs, sampled about 5 days after the first yellow fever vaccination. This clonotype originated in a man younger than 30 who received the YFV17D yellow fever vaccine. This sequence joins TRBV11-2 and TRBJ2-3, with TRBD2 as a possible D gene (5 bases). The DNA for the CDR3 is TGTGCCAGCAGCTTAGTGTGGAGAAGAGACCCCCCGAGGGTTGAGACGCAGTATTTT. This gives the protein CASSLVWRRDPPRVETQYF.